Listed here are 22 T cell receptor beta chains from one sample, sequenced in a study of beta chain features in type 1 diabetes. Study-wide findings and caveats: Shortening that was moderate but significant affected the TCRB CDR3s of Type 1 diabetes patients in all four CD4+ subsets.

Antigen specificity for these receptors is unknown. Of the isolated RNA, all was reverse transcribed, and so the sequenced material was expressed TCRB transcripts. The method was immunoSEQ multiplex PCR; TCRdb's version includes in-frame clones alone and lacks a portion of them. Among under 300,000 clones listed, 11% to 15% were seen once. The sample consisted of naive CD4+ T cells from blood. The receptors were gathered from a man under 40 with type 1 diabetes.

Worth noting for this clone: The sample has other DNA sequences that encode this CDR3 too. The CDR3 protein is CSVGGSSGNTIYF. The CDR3 DNA follows: TGCAGCGTGGGGGGGAGCTCTGGAAACACCATATATTTT. This chain connects TRBV29-1 to TRBJ1-3; TRBD1 is a possible D gene (5 bases). The CDR3 has 13 residues. CDR1 is SQVTM and CDR2 is ANQGSEA in the germline V gene. Trimming left V 6 bases short and J 0 bases short, with 9 bases between.

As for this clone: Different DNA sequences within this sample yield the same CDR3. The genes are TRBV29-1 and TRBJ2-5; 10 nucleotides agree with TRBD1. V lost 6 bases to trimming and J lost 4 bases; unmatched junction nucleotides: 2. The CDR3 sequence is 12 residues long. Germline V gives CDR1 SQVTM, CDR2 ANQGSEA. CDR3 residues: CSVRDRGETQYF. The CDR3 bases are TGCAGCGTGAGGGACAGGGGAGAGACCCAGTACTTC.

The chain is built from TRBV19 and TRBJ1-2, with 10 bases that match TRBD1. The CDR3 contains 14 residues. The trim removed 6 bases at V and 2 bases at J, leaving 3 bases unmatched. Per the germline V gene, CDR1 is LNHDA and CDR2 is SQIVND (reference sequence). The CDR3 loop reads CASSRDRGNYGYTF. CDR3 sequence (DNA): TGTGCCAGTAGCCGGGACAGGGGAAACTATGGCTACACCTTC.

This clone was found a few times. The CDR3, as DNA: TGTGCCAGCAGTTACCGGGACAGGGGGCTCTCCGGGGAGCTGTTTTTT. Translation gives CASSYRDRGLSGELFF. This chain links TRBV6-6 with TRBJ2-2; 12 bases fit TRBD1. This CDR3 is built from 16 residues. With V trimmed by 2 bases and J by 6 bases, 4 bases remained unmatched. CDR1 and CDR2 from the germline V gene are MNHNY and SVGAGI (reference sequence).

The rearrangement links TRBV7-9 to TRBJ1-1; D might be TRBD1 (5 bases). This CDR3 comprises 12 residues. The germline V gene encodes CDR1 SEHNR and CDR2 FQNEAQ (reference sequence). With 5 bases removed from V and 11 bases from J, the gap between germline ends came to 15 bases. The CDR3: CASSDPQADAFF. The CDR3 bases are TGTGCCAGCAGCGACCCACAGGCAGACGCTTTCTTT.

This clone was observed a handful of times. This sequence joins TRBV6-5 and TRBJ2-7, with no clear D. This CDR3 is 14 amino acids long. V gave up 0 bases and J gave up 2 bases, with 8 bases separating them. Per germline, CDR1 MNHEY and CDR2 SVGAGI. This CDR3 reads CASSYSTSTYEQYF. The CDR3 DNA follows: TGTGCCAGCAGTTACTCGACATCAACCTACGAGCAGTACTTC.

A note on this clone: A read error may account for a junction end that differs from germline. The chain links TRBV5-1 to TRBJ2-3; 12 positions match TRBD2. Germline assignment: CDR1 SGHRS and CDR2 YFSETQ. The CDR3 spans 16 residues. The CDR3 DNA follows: TGCGCGAGCAGGACTAGCGGGGATGTTAGACCAGATACGCAGTATTTT. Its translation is CASRTSGDVRPDTQYF.

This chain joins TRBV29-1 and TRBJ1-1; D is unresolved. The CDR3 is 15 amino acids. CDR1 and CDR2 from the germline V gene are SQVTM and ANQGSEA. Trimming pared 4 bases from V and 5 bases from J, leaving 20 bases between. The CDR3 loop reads CSVGRALGGGTEAFF. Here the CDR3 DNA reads TGCAGCGTTGGTCGGGCTCTGGGCGGCGGGACTGAAGCTTTCTTT.

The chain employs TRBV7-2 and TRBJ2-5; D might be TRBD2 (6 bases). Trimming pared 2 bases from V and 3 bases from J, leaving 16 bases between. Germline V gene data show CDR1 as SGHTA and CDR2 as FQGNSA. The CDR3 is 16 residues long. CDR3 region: CASSLYRGTGEETQYF. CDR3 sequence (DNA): TGTGCCAGCAGCTTATATCGGGGAACGGGAGAAGAGACCCAGTACTTC.

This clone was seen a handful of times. The CDR3 here is CASSQEGLAGGPETQYF. The DNA for the CDR3 is TGCGCCAGCAGCCAAGAGGGACTAGCGGGGGGGCCGGAGACCCAGTACTTC. V and J are TRBV4-1 and TRBJ2-5; 16 bases fit TRBD2. The ends lost 0 bases at V and 5 bases at J; junction bases unmatched: 3. Germline-derived CDR1 and CDR2 are MGHRA and YSYEKL. The CDR3 covers 17 residues.

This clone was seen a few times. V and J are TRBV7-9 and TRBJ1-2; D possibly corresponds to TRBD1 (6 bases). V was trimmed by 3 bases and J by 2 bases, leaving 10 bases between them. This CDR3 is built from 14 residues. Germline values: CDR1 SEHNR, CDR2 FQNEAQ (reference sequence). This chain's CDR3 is CASSLDGQNYGYTF. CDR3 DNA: TGTGCCAGCAGCTTGGACGGACAGAACTATGGCTACACCTTC.

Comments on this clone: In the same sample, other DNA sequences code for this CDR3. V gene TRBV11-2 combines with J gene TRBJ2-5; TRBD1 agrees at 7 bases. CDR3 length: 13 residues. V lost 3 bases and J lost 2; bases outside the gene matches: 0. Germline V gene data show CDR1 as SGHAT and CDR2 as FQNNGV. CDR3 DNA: TGTGCCAGCAGCTTGGGACAGCAAGAGACCCAGTACTTC. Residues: CASSLGQQETQYF.

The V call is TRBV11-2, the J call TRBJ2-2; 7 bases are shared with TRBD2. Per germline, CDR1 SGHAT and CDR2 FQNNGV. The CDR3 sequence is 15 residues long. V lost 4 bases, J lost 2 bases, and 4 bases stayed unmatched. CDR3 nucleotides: TGTGCCAGCAGCTCGGGACTAAAAAACACCGGGGAGCTGTTTTTT. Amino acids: CASSSGLKNTGELFF. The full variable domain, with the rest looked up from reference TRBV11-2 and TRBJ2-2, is EAGVAQSPRYKIIEKRQSVAFWCNPISGHATLYWYQQILGQGPKLLIQFQNNGVVDDSQLPKDRFSAERLKGVDSTLKIQPAKLEDSAVYLCASSSGLKNTGELFFGEGSRLTVL.

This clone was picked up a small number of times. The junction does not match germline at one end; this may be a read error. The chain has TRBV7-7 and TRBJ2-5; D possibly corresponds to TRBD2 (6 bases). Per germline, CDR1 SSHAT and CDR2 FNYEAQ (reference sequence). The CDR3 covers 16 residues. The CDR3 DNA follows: TGTGCTAGCAGCTTACTTGGCGGGGCTACACAAGAGACCCAGTACTTC. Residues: CASSLLGGATQETQYF.

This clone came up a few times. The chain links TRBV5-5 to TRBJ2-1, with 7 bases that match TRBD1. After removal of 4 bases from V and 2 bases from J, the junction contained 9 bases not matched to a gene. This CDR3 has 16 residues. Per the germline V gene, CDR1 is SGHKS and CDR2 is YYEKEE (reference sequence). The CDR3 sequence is CASSGDTGAPYNEQFF. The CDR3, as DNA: TGTGCCAGCAGCGGGGACACAGGGGCCCCCTACAATGAGCAGTTCTTC.

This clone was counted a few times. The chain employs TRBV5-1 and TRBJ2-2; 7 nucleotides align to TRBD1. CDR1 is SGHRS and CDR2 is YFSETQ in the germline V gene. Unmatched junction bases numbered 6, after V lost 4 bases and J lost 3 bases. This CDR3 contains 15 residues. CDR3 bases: TGCGCCAGCAGCCCTCAGGGGGTCGACACCGGGGAGCTGTTTTTT. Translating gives CASSPQGVDTGELFF.

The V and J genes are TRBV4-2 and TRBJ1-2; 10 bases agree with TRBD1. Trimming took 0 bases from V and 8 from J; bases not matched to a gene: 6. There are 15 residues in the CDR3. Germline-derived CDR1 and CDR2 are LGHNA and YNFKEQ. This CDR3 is CASSQDEGQGRGYTF. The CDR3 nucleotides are TGTGCCAGCAGCCAAGATGAGGGACAGGGGAGGGGCTACACCTTC.

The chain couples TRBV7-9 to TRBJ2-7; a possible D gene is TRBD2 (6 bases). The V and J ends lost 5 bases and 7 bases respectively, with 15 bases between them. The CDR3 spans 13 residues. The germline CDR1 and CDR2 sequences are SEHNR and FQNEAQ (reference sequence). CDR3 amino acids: CASSPPGRREQYF. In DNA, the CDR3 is TGTGCCAGCAGCCCCCCAGGGAGGAGAGAGCAGTACTTC.

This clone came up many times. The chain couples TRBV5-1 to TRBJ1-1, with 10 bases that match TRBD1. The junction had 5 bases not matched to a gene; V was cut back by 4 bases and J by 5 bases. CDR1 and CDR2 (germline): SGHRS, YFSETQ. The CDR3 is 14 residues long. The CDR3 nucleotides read TGCGCCAGCAGCACGGGACAGGGGACGACTGAAGCTTTCTTT. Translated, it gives CASSTGQGTTEAFF.

The CDR3 sequence is CASRETGGGNEQYF. The CDR3 nucleotides are TGTGCCAGTAGGGAGACCGGGGGGGGCAACGAGCAGTACTTC. The chain uses TRBV19 and TRBJ2-7; 8 bases fit TRBD2. V was clipped by 6 bases and J by 5 bases; unmatched bases: 9. Germline CDR1 reads LNHDA; CDR2 reads SQIVND (reference sequence). This CDR3 contains 14 residues.

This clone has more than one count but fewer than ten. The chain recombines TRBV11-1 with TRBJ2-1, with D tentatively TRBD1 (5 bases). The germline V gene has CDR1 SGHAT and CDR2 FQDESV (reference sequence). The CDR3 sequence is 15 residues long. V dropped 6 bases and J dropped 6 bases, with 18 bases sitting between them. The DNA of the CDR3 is TGTGCCAGCAGTCCGGGTGGGGCTCACGGCAATGAGCAGTTCTTC. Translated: CASSPGGAHGNEQFF.

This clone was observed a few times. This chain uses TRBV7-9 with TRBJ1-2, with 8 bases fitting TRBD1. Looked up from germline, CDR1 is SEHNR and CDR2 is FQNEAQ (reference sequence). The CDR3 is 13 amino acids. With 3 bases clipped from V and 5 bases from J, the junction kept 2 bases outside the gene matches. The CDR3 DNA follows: TGTGCCAGCAGCTTGGACAGGGTTTATGGCTACACCTTC. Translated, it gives CASSLDRVYGYTF.